This TCR beta chain emerged from a study of CD8 T cells in ankylosing spondylitis (dated by TCRdb to the late 2010s). Looking at the study overall: T cell receptor beta repertoires were profiled in healthy donors and ankylosing spondylitis patients so that disease-linked TCR variants could be found. In total, the full study cohort was made up of 108 healthy donors and 25 or so ankylosing spondylitis patients. Peripheral blood was sampled, and synovial fluid was additionally collected from ankylosing spondylitis patients.

General findings and caveats noted by the study authors: The disease-linked clones were reported as significantly enriched in matched synovial fluid samples from ankylosing spondylitis patients. A TCR beta motif of fewer than 10 highly homologous amino acid variants appeared characteristic of blood from ankylosing spondylitis patients. Some motif variants were previously reported in synovial fluid and blood of reactive arthritis patients, suggesting common disease-initiation mechanisms. The disease-linked clones had a CD8+ phenotype and were found at relatively low frequencies in peripheral blood.

The CDR3 measures 13 amino acids from cysteine to phenylalanine. Left in the record is the CDR3 DNA by itself, 39 bases read in frame from the first base. The CDR1 and CDR2 encoded by the germline V gene are MDHEN and SYDVKM. The V and J ends are trimmed by 7 bases and 5 bases, leaving 11 bases between them. In regard to this clonotype: The specificity of this receptor is unknown. Base qualities are missing; no much larger clone stands one base away.

The instrument was an Illumina HiSeq 2500. Quantitative 5'-RACE with molecular barcodes was used to prepare TCR beta libraries. In the original analysis: Disease-linked TCR variants were identified with a new computational method built on a probabilistic model of VDJ rearrangement. TCRdb took the public reads, trimmed them with fastp at Q25, ran MiXCR for clone calling and kept in-frame beta chains. Each entry is one CDR3 protein sequence, shown with its most common DNA and genes. None of the V and J calls come from the authors' own analysis; TCRdb made them. The sample table holds about 800,000 distinct CDR3 sequences, of which about 12% were seen once. Of the sample, just over 0.5% is held by the ten largest clones.

This sequence was found in a male donor with ankylosing spondylitis. The sequenced material came from blood, either unsorted or a sorted T cell fraction (not recorded which). The chain is assembled from TRBV28 and TRBJ2-2; the D gene cannot be resolved reliably. The CDR3 sequence is CASIRVGTGELFF. The DNA sequence follows: TGTGCCAGCATAAGGGTCGGGACCGGGGAGCTGTTTTTT.